The sequence of this TCR beta chain was determined in a study of blood T cell repertoires in COVID-19. Study overall: There were acute and convalescent COVID-19 samples, and they came from the United States, Italy and Spain. Nucleic acid was either cDNA or gDNA, and it came from T cells, B-cell-depleted T cells, or PBMCs.

Produced via immunoSEQ multiplex PCR; TCRdb's table is partial and in-frame only. Among some 200,000 clones listed, roughly 86% were seen once. Participant ages covered about 18 to 90 years across 24 US areas. Germline V gene data show CDR1 as LNHDA and CDR2 as SQIVND (reference sequence). The trim removed 8 bases at V and 5 bases at J, leaving 8 bases unmatched. The CDR3 covers 14 residues. The chain combines TRBV19 with TRBJ2-2, with 7 bases aligning to TRBD1. The sample comprised PBMCs or T cells enriched from blood (not recorded which). The TCR sequence derives from a man aged 18 to 30 with acute COVID-19. The CDR3: CASGQAKRTGELFF. DNA of the CDR3: TGTGCCAGTGGACAGGCCAAACGGACCGGGGAGCTGTTTTTT.